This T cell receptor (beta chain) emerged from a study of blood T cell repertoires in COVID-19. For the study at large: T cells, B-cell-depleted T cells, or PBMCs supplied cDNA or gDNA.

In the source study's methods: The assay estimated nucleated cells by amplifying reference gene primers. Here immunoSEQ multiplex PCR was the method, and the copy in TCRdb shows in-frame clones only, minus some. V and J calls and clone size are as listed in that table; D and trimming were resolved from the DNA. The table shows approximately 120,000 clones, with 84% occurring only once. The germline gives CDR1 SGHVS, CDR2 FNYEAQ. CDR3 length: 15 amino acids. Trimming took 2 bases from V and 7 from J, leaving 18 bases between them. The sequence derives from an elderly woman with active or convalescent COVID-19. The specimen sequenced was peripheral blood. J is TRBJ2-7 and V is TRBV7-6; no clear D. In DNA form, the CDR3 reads TGTGCCAGCAGCTTACTGTTCCAGGCTGATGGTGAGCAGTACTTC. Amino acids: CASSLLFQADGEQYF.